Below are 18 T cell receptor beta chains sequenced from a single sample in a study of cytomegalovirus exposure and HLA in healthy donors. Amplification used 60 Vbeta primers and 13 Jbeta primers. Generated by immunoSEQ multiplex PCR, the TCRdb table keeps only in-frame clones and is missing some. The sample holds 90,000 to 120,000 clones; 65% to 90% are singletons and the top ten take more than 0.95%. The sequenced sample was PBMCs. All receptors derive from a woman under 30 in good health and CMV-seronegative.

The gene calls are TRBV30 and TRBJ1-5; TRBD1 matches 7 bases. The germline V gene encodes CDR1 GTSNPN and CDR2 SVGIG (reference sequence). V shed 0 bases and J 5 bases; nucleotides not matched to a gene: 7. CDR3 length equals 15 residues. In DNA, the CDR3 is TGTGCCTGGAGTGTACAAGGGACAGATTATCAGCCCCAGCATTTT. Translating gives CAWSVQGTDYQPQHF.

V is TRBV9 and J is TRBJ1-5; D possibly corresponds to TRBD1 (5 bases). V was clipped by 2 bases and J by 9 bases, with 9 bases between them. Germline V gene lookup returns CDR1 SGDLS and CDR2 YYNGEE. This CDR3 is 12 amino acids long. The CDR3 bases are TGTGCCAGCAGCGTTCAGGGTGGGCCCCAGCATTTT. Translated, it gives CASSVQGGPQHF. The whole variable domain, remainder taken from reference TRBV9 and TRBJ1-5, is DSGVTQTPKHLITATGQRVTLRCSPRSGDLSVYWYQQSLDQGLQFLIQYYNGEERAKGNILERFSAQQFPDLHSELNLSSLELGDSALYFCASSVQGGPQHFGDGTRLSIL.

CDR3 in DNA: TGCAGCGTTGTCGTGGGGGCCTCGGGGGGTTATGAGACCCAGTACTTC. It yields the protein CSVVVGASGGYETQYF. The chain joins TRBV29-1 to TRBJ2-5; a weak D match, TRBD2 (7 bases). Trimming stripped 4 bases from V and 5 bases from J, with 23 bases between. The germline V gene has CDR1 SQVTM and CDR2 ANQGSEA. The CDR3 runs 16 residues.

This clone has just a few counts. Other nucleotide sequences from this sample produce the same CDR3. CDR3 protein: CASSDSGGADTQYF. The CDR3 coding sequence is TGTGCCAGCAGTGATAGCGGGGGGGCAGATACGCAGTATTTT. This chain joins TRBV6-4 and TRBJ2-3; 11 bases are shared with TRBD2. The CDR3 consists of 14 residues. V trimming: 3 bases; J trimming: 4 bases; junction bases outside the gene matches: 0. CDR1 MRHNA and CDR2 SNTAGT come from the germline V gene.

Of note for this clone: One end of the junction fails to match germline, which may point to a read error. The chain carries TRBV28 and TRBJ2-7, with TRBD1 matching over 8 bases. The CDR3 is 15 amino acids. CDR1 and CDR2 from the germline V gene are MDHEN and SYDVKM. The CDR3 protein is CACSLAGGVVYEQYF. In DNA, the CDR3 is TGTGCCTGCAGTTTGGCAGGGGGCGTAGTCTACGAGCAGTACTTC.

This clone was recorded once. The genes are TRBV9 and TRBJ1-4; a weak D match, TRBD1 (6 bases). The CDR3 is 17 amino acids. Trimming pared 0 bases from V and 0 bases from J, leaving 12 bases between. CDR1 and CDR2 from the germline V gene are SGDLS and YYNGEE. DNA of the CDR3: TGTGCCAGCAGCGTAGAAGGGCAGGGGCCAACTAATGAAAAACTGTTTTTT. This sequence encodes CASSVEGQGPTNEKLFF.

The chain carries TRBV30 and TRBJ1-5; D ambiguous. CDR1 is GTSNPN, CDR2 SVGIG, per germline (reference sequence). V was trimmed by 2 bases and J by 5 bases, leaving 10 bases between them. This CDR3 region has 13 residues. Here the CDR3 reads CAWSLREDQPQHF. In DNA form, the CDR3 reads TGTGCCTGGAGTCTGAGGGAGGATCAGCCCCAGCATTTT. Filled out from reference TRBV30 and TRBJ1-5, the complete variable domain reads SQTIHQWPATLVQPVGSPLSLECTVEGTSNPNLYWYRQAAGRGLQLLFYSVGIGQISSEVPQNLSASRPQDRQFILSSKKLLLSDSGFYLCAWSLREDQPQHFGDGTRLSIL.

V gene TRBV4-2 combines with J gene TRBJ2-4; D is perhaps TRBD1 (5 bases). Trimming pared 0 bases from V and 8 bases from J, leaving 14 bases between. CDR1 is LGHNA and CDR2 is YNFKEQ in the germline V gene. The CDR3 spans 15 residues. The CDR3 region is CASSQDAQGRDIQYF. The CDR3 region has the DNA TGTGCCAGCAGCCAAGATGCCCAGGGTCGGGACATTCAGTACTTC.

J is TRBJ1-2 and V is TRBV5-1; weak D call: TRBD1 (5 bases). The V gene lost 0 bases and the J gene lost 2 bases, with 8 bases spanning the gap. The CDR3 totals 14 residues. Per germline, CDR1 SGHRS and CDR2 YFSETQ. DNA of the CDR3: TGCGCCAGCAGCTTGGAAGGGGCCAACTATGGCTACACCTTC. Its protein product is CASSLEGANYGYTF.

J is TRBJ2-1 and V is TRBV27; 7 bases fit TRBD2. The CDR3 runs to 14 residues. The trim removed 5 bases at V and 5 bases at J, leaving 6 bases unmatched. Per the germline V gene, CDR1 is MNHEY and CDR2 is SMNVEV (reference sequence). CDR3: CASSKRTRHNEQFF. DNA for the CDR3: TGTGCCAGCAGTAAGCGGACTAGGCACAATGAGCAGTTCTTC.

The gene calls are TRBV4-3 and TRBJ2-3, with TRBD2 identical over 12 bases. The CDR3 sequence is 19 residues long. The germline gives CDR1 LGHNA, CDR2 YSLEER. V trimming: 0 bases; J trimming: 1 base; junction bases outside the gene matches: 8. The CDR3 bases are TGCGCCAGCAGCCAAGATTGGCTAGCGGGGGGGCCAGGCACAGATACGCAGTATTTT. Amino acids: CASSQDWLAGGPGTDTQYF.

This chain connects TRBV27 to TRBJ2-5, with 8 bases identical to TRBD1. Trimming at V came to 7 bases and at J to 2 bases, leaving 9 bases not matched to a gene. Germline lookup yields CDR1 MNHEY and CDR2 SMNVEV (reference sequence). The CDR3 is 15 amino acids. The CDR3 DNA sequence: TGTGCCAGCAATCGTGGACAGGGAGATCAAGAGACCCAGTACTTC. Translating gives CASNRGQGDQETQYF.

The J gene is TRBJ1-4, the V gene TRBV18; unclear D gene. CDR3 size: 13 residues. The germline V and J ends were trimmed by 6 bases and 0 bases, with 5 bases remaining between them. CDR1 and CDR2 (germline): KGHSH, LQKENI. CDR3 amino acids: CASSAATNEKLFF. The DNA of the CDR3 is TGTGCCAGCTCGGCAGCAACTAATGAAAAACTGTTTTTT.

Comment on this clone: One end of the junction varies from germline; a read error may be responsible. The CDR3 coding sequence is TGTTCCAGCAGCTTAACAGGGGGGGGCTCCTACGAGCAGTACTTC. Its translation is CSSSLTGGGSYEQYF. The V call is TRBV7-9, the J call TRBJ2-7, with TRBD1 as a possible D gene (8 bases). The CDR3 spans 15 residues. Germline V gives CDR1 SEHNR, CDR2 FQNEAQ (reference sequence).

CDR3 amino acids: CSVAHSGRRGGEQFF. CDR3 DNA sequence: TGCAGCGTTGCCCACAGCGGGAGGAGAGGGGGTGAGCAGTTCTTC. The chain couples TRBV29-1 to TRBJ2-1; the match to TRBD2 covers 9 bases. This CDR3 spans 15 amino acids. Germline CDR1 is SQVTM and CDR2 is ANQGSEA. V dropped 4 bases and J dropped 9; count of bases not matched to a gene: 13.

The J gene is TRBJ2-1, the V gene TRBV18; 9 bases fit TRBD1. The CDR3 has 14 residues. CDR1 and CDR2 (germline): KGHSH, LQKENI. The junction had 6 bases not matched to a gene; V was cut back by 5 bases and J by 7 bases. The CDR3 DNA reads TGTGCCAGCTCAATCTGGGACAGGGTGAATGAGCAGTTCTTC. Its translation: CASSIWDRVNEQFF.

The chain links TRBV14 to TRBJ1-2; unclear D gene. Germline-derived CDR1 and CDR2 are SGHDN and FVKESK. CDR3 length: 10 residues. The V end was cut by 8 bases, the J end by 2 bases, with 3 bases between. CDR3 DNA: TGTGCCAGCTCAAACTATGGCTACACCTTC. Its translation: CASSNYGYTF.

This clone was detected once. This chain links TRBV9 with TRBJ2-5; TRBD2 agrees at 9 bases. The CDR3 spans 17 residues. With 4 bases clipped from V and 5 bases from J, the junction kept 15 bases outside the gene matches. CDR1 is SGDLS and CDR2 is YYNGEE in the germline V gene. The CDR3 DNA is TGTGCCAGCAGCCCTAGCGGGAAATTGGAGGGTTCGGAGACCCAGTACTTC. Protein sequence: CASSPSGKLEGSETQYF.